These 27 T cell receptor delta chains share one sample of origin, sequenced in a study of γδ T cells in repeated Plasmodium falciparum infection. TCRdb reanalyzed the multiplex PCR reads using CATT. The sample has tens of thousands of delta-chain clones, 0.8% to 1% seen once. Gammadelta T cells were flow-sorted from PBMC into Vgamma9/Vdelta2+ and Vdelta2-negative populations for bulk analysis. Sequencing used gamma-delta T cells from blood. These receptors originate from a pool of human donors (malaria-infected and uninfected, not separated).

About this clone: This DNA's translation differs at residue 4 from TCRdb's protein, which comes from a much larger clone; a read error is likely, and the protein shown is translated from the DNA. The V and J genes are TRDV2 and TRDJ1; 11 nucleotides match TRDD3. The J gene is not listed in TCRdb, so it was assigned here from a DNA match to germline. Looked up from germline, CDR1 is GEAIGNYY and CDR2 is EKD. The CDR3 has 26 residues. CDR3 residues: CACGTGAYNIWELGDRENKYTDKLIF. In DNA form, the CDR3 reads TGTGCCTGTGGCACCGGAGCCTACAACATCTGGGAACTGGGGGATAGGGAGAATAAGTACACCGATAAACTCATCTTT.

This clone was seen more than once but under ten times. The translation of this DNA and the TCRdb protein of a much larger clone differ at residue 4, probably owing to a read error; the protein shown here is translated from the DNA. The rearrangement links TRDV2 to TRDJ1, with TRDD3 identical over 7 bases. TCRdb offers no J gene call, so here the DNA was matched to germline to obtain one. This CDR3 has 16 residues. Germline CDR1 GEAIGNYY, CDR2 EKD. As DNA, the CDR3 is TGTGCCTGTAACACTCTAGGGATACTCCACACCGATAAACTCATCTTT. Protein: CACNTLGILHTDKLIF.

In regard to this clone: TCRdb records a much larger clone's protein for this DNA, with a difference at residue 13 that likely arises from a read error; the protein given is the translation of the DNA. The chain carries TRDV2 and TRDJ1, with 8 bases matching TRDD3. The J gene, not given by TCRdb, was assigned here from a germline match of the nucleotide sequence. CDR3 length equals 16 residues. Germline CDR1 reads GEAIGNYY; CDR2 reads EKD. The CDR3 region is CACDESTGGSPDRLIF. The CDR3 DNA reads TGTGCCTGTGACGAATCCACTGGGGGCTCACCCGATAGACTCATCTTT.

This clone was seen more than once but under ten times. A read error is likely here: a far larger clone is one base away. Other nucleotide sequences from this sample produce the same CDR3. No call exists for the J gene, whereas the V gene is TRDV2; TRDD3 is the table's D call and was not checked against the DNA. This CDR3 has 18 residues. Germline V lookup: CDR1 GEAIGNYY, CDR2 EKD. For the CDR3, the DNA is TGTGCCTGTGACAAAGTACTGGGGGACCCAAGCTACACCGATAAACTTATCTTT. Its protein is CACDKVLGDPSYTDKLIF.

In regard to this clone: A far larger clone is only one base removed, so a read error is likely. This sample also contains other DNA sequences that code for the same CDR3. Here the V gene is TRDV2, but the J gene went uncalled; TRDD3 was called by the table and not checked on the DNA. Germline CDR1 is GEAIGNYY and CDR2 is EKD. This CDR3 has 19 amino acids. The CDR3 DNA follows: TGTGCCTGTGACAGTTTACTGGGGGATACGCTCGGGAAAGGCGATAAGCTCATCTTT. Residues: CACDSLLGDTLGKGDKLIF.

This clone was recorded a few times. Possible read error: a much larger clone is one base away. The identical CDR3 is also encoded by other nucleotide sequences in the sample. The rearrangement uses TRDV1 and TRDJ1; maybe TRDD3 (6 bases). CDR1 TSWWSYY and CDR2 QGS come from the germline V gene. The CDR3 has 18 residues. The DNA for the CDR3 is TGCGCTCTTGGGGTTGCCATAGGGGGGACGCCATACACCGATAAACTCATCTTT. Its translation: CALGVAIGGTPYTDKLIF.

With respect to this clone: A read error likely explains why the TCRdb protein, taken from a much larger clone, differs from this DNA's translation at residue 8; the protein shown is translated from the DNA. CDR3 amino acids: CACDTYDGELGERYTDKLIF. CDR3 bases: TGTGCCTGTGACACCTATGATGGGGAGCTGGGGGAGAGGTACACCGATAAACTCATCTTT. This chain connects TRDV2 to TRDJ1; 8 bases match TRDD3. Assignment of the J gene here rests on matching the DNA to germline, because TCRdb gives none. The ends lost 0 bases at V and 0 bases at J; junction bases unmatched: 17. The CDR3 is 20 residues long. Germline V gene data show CDR1 as GEAIGNYY and CDR2 as EKD.

This clone was seen ten or more times. The translation of this DNA and the TCRdb protein of a much larger clone differ at residue 17, probably owing to a read error; the protein shown here is translated from the DNA. The chain has TRDV1 and TRDJ1; TRDD3 might be the D (7 bases). No J segment appears in TCRdb, so it was assigned here by matching the sequence to germline. Trimming took 0 bases from V and 9 from J, leaving 35 bases between them. This CDR3 comprises 21 residues. The germline CDR1 and CDR2 sequences are TSWWSYY and QGS. CDR3 in amino acids: CALGELAPRPSVWGSLCQLIF. CDR3 in DNA: TGTGCTCTTGGGGAACTAGCCCCTCGGCCTTCCGTCTGGGGGTCCCTGTGCCAACTCATCTTT.

Remarks on this clone: Given a far larger clone just one base away, this is likely a sequencing read error. Different DNA sequences within this sample yield the same CDR3. The chain joins TRDV1 to TRDJ1; 11 bases map to TRDD3. The J gene, missing from TCRdb, was assigned here through DNA to germline matching. With V trimmed by 2 bases and J by 3 bases, 32 bases remained unmatched. The CDR3 totals 25 residues. The germline V gene encodes CDR1 TSWWSYY and CDR2 QGS. CDR3 residues: CALGEVPKRSPRIMGDTRPSDKLIF. The CDR3 nucleotides are TGTGCTCTTGGGGAAGTGCCTAAACGGAGTCCCCGGATCATGGGGGATACGCGCCCATCCGATAAACTCATCTTT.

In this sample, this clone turned up a few times. This sequence is one base from a far larger clone and is likely a read error. This sample also contains other DNA sequences that code for the same CDR3. The J gene is uncalled and the V gene is TRDV1; the D segment call TRDD3 is taken from the table without a DNA check. The CDR3 contains 22 residues. Germline V gives CDR1 TSWWSYY, CDR2 QGS. CDR3 DNA sequence: TGTGCTCTTGGGGATCTTCCCAGAAGGGACCGTACATCGTTAACTTACACCGATAAACTCATCTTC. Translation: CALGDLPRRDRTSLTYTDKLIF.

This clone was seen only a few times. The TCRdb record carries a much larger clone's protein, which differs from this DNA's translation at residue 11; a read error is the likely cause, and the protein listed here is the DNA translation. This rearrangement joins TRDV2 to TRDJ1; a weak D match, TRDD3 (6 bases). The J gene, not given by TCRdb, was assigned here from a germline match of the nucleotide sequence. Germline values: CDR1 GEAIGNYY, CDR2 EKD. The CDR3 has 16 residues. V gave up 0 bases and J gave up 3 bases, with 16 bases separating them. This CDR3 is CACDTVVAGAPDKLIF. The CDR3, as DNA: TGTGCCTGTGACACCGTGGTGGCTGGGGCACCCGATAAACTCATCTTT.

This clone has a handful of counts. TCRdb's protein for this DNA is that of a much larger clone and differs from the translation at residue 16, likely a read error; the protein shown is the DNA translation. The gene calls are TRDV1 and TRDJ1; possible D gene TRDD3, 6 bases. Germline V gives CDR1 TSWWSYY, CDR2 QGS. The CDR3 length is 18 residues. This CDR3 is CALGEYPGISNYTDKPIF. The DNA of the CDR3 is TGTGCTCTTGGGGAGTACCCAGGGATATCCAATTACACCGATAAACCCATCTTT.

This clone was counted between two and nine times. Only one base separates this from a far larger clonotype, so it likely reflects a read error. This same CDR3 is encoded by further DNA sequences in the sample. The chain links TRDV2 to TRDJ1; 10 bases are shared with TRDD3. The J gene is absent in TCRdb and was assigned here via DNA matching to germline. Germline CDR1 reads GEAIGNYY; CDR2 reads EKD. The V segment lost 2 bases and the J segment 2 bases; nucleotides outside the gene matches: 13. This CDR3 comprises 18 residues. The CDR3 DNA sequence: TGTGCCTGTGACAAGGGGGATACGGCCACATCTCAGACCGATAAACTCATCTTT. It codes for CACDKGDTATSQTDKLIF.

This clone was recorded a few times. The amino acid sequence in TCRdb belongs to a much larger clone and departs from this DNA's translation at residue 5, likely a sequencing read error; the sequence shown is translated from the DNA. This sequence joins TRDV1 and TRDJ1, with D possibly TRDD3 on 5 matching bases. V lost 4 bases to trimming and J lost 0 bases, with 12 bases between them. This CDR3 contains 15 residues. The germline V gene has CDR1 TSWWSYY and CDR2 QGS. The CDR3 coding sequence is TGTGCTCTTGGGGGATTGGGGTTTTACACCGATAAACTCATCTTT. Encoded protein: CALGGLGFYTDKLIF.

This clone was picked up a small number of times. A far larger clone is one base from this, pointing to a likely read error. Within the sample, other DNA sequences also encode this same CDR3. The V gene corresponds to TRDV1; no J gene was called; no DNA check was done on the table's D call, TRDD3. Germline V lookup: CDR1 TSWWSYY, CDR2 QGS. The CDR3 has 21 residues. Written as DNA, the CDR3 is TGTGCTCTTGGGGAAAAAGGCCGACCATGGACTAAATGGGGGTACACCGATAAACTCATCTTC. Encoded protein: CALGEKGRPWTKWGYTDKLIF.

This clone was observed a handful of times. Given a far larger clone just one base away, this is likely a sequencing read error. Within the sample, other DNA sequences also encode this same CDR3. The chain recombines TRDV2 with TRDJ1, with D maybe TRDD3 (6 bases). TCRdb gives no J gene; it was assigned here by matching the DNA to germline. The CDR3 consists of 15 residues. Germline loops: CDR1 GEAIGNYY, CDR2 EKD. CDR3 in DNA: TGTGCCTGCGACACCGGGGGAACGGGCACCGATAAACTCATCTTT. Its protein is CACDTGGTGTDKLIF.

A few counts support this clone. TCRdb's protein for this DNA is that of a much larger clone and differs from the translation at residue 8, likely a read error; the protein shown is the DNA translation. The V and J genes are TRDV1 and TRDJ4; 10 bases align to TRDD3. Matching the DNA to germline supplied the J gene, which TCRdb does not give. CDR3 size: 19 residues. The germline gives CDR1 TSWWSYY, CDR2 QGS. V lost 2 bases, J lost 6 bases, and 21 bases stayed unmatched. CDR3 loop: CALGEFHSLRTGGWVALIF. The CDR3 bases are TGTGCTCTTGGGGAATTTCATTCCCTTCGTACTGGGGGATGGGTGGCCCTGATCTTT.

As concerns this clone: TCRdb's protein for this DNA is that of a much larger clone and differs from the translation at residue 16, likely a read error; the protein shown is the DNA translation. The rearrangement joins TRDV1 to TRDJ1, with TRDD2 matching 9 bases. Per the germline V gene, CDR1 is TSWWSYY and CDR2 is QGS. The CDR3 contains 18 residues. CDR3 DNA: TGTGCTCTTGGGAACCTTCCTACGAAGTCTACGTACACCGATAAACCCATCTTT. Protein: CALGNLPTKSTYTDKPIF.

This clone was observed many times. This specimen includes other DNA sequences encoding the same CDR3. The V and J genes are TRDV1 and TRDJ1; 12 bases align to TRDD3. This CDR3 comprises 23 residues. CDR1 and CDR2 from the germline V gene are TSWWSYY and QGS. The trim removed 1 base at V and 7 bases at J, leaving 28 bases unmatched. The CDR3 DNA reads TGTGCTCTTGGGGAACCCCCCTCCTACAGATTAGGGCTGGGGGATACGGGAGGGGGTAAACTCATCTTT. Residues: CALGEPPSYRLGLGDTGGGKLIF.

With regard to this clone: The protein given by TCRdb reflects a much larger clone and differs at residue 17 from this DNA's translation, likely from a read error; the protein shown is the DNA's translation. V gene TRDV1 combines with J gene TRDJ3; D perhaps matches TRDD3 (6 bases). No J segment appears in TCRdb, so it was assigned here by matching the sequence to germline. The CDR3 extends over 20 amino acids. Germline V gene lookup returns CDR1 TSWWSYY and CDR2 QGS. The chain's CDR3 is CALGELAYTRGSWDTRKMFF. In DNA, the CDR3 is TGTGCTCTTGGGGAACTAGCGTATACCAGGGGATCCTGGGACACCCGAAAGATGTTTTTC.

Many counts were recorded for this clone. The translation of this DNA and the TCRdb protein of a much larger clone differ at residue 6, probably owing to a read error; the protein shown here is translated from the DNA. This chain links TRDV2 with TRDJ1, with 7 nucleotides matching TRDD3. TCRdb is silent on the J gene; assignment here came from matching the DNA to germline. This CDR3 comprises 18 residues. Germline V lookup: CDR1 GEAIGNYY, CDR2 EKD. V lost 4 bases, J lost 0 bases, and 16 bases stayed unmatched. CDR3 DNA sequence: TGTGCCTGTGAGCCCCCCTCTACTGGGGTCGGGTACACCGATAAACTCATCTTT. Translation: CACEPPSTGVGYTDKLIF.

This clone was detected only a few times. This probably arose from a read error, given a far larger clone one base away. The sample holds other DNA sequences that translate to the same CDR3. This chain joins TRDV2 and TRDJ1, with a tentative D call TRDD3 (5 bases). V was shortened by 2 bases and J by 2 bases, with 17 bases between the two germline ends. Germline V gene lookup returns CDR1 GEAIGNYY and CDR2 EKD. The CDR3 has 16 amino acids. Here the CDR3 reads CACDNLGDNMTDKLIF. CDR3 nucleotides: TGTGCCTGTGACAACCTGGGAGATAATATGACCGATAAACTCATCTTT.

This clone was detected a few times. TCRdb's listed protein matches a much larger clone and diverges from this DNA's translation at residue 6, likely through a read error; the protein shown comes from the DNA. Written as DNA, the CDR3 is TGTGCCTGTGACAGGACCTACGCCCCATCCACCGATAAACTCATCTTT. Protein product: CACDRTYAPSTDKLIF. The rearrangement joins TRDV2 to TRDJ1, with D possibly TRDD2 on 5 matching bases. The J gene was not available in TCRdb and was assigned here by matching the DNA to germline segments. Germline CDR1 and CDR2: GEAIGNYY and EKD. This CDR3 has 16 residues. Trimming stripped 2 bases from V and 1 base from J, with 16 bases between.

In this sample, this clone turned up many times. The same CDR3 also results from other DNA sequences found in this sample. This chain joins TRDV1 and TRDJ1; possibly TRDD3 for D (5 bases). Deletions cut 0 bases from V and 8 bases from J, with 22 bases between. Germline CDR1 and CDR2: TSWWSYY and QGS. CDR3 length: 17 amino acids. The CDR3 region is CALGELERAGESRKLIF. The CDR3 nucleotides read TGTGCTCTTGGGGAACTTGAAAGAGCCGGGGAATCACGAAAACTCATCTTT.

By share, this clone ranks as medium-sized. This chain connects TRDV2 to TRDJ1, with TRDD3 identical over 9 bases. V shed 0 bases and J 1 base; nucleotides not matched to a gene: 8. There are 17 residues in the CDR3. The germline V gene encodes CDR1 GEAIGNYY and CDR2 EKD. CDR3: CACDTVGLGDSTDKLIF. CDR3 coding DNA: TGTGCCTGTGACACCGTTGGCCTGGGGGATTCCACCGATAAACTCATCTTT.

This clone was found a few times. TCRdb lists the protein of a much larger clone for this DNA, which differs at residue 10, so this is likely a read error; the protein given here is translated from the DNA itself. J is TRDJ1 and V is TRDV1; 8 bases match TRDD3. The V segment lost 5 bases and the J segment 3 bases; nucleotides outside the gene matches: 29. There are 22 residues in the CDR3. From germline, CDR1 is TSWWSYY and CDR2 QGS. In nucleotides, the CDR3 is TGTGCTCTTGGGTCTCTGATTCCTTCCCCCCTAAACTGGGGGTCTCCTCCCGATAAACTCATCTTT. Its protein is CALGSLIPSPLNWGSPPDKLIF.

Notes on this clone: A read error is likely here: a far larger clone is one base away. Different DNA sequences within this sample yield the same CDR3. The chain combines TRDV1 with TRDJ1, with 10 bases aligning to TRDD3. The CDR3 is 27 residues long. CDR1 is TSWWSYY, CDR2 QGS, per germline. The V and J ends lost 2 bases and 0 bases, in that order; junction bases with no gene match: 36. The CDR3 here is CALGESEDPTPSSGDTRIGWDTDKLIF. The CDR3, as DNA: TGTGCTCTTGGGGAAAGTGAGGATCCTACGCCCTCTTCGGGGGATACGCGTATAGGATGGGACACCGATAAACTCATCTTT.